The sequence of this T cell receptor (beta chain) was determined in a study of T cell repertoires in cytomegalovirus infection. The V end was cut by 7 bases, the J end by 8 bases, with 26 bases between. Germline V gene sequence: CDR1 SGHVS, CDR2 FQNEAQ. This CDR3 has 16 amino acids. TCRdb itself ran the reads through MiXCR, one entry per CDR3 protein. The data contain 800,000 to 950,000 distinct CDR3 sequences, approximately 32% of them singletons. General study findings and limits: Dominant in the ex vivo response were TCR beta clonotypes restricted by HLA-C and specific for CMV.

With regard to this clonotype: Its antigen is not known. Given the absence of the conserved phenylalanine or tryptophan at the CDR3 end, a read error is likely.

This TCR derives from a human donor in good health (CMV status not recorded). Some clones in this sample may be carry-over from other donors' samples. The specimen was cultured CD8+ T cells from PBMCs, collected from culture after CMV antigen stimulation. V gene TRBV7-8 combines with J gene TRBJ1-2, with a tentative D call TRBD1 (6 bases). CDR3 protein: CASNRGGGQPELGYTI. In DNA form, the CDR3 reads TGTGCCAGCAACCGCGGGGGCGGACAACCGGAACTGGGCTACACCATC.